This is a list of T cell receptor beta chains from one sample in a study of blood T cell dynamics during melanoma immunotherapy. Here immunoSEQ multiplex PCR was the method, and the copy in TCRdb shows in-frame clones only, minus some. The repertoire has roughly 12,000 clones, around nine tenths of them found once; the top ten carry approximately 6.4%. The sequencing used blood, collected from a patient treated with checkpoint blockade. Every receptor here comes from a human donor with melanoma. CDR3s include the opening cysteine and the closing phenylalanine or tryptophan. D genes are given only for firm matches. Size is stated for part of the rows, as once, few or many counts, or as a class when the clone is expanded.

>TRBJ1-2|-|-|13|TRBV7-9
CASSLNEFYGYTF
TGTGCCAGCAGCTTAAATGAGTTCTATGGCTACACCTTC
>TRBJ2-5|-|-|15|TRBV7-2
CASSLAPTRQETQYF
TGTGCCAGCAGCTTAGCGCCTACCCGACAAGAGACCCAGTACTTC
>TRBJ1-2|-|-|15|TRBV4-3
CASSQNRGGNYGYTF
TGCGCCAGCAGCCAAAATCGGGGGGGCAACTATGGCTACACCTTC
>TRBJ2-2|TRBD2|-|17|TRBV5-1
CASSLAPSGGTTGELFF
TGCGCCAGCAGCTTGGCCCCGAGCGGGGGCACCACCGGGGAGCTGTTTTTT
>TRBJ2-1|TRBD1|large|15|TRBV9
CASSPRDSSYNEQFF
TGTGCCAGCAGCCCCCGGGACAGCTCCTACAATGAGCAGTTCTTC
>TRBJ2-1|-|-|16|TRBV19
CASSIGAAGRNNEQFF
TGTGCCAGTAGTATAGGGGCGGCGGGGAGGAACAATGAGCAGTTCTTC
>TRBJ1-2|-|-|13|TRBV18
CASYGTVIDGYTF
TGTGCCAGCTACGGGACGGTGATAGATGGCTACACCTTC
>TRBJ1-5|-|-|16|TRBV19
CASSIWGGESNQPQHF
TGTGCCAGTAGTATCTGGGGGGGAGAAAGCAATCAGCCCCAGCATTTT
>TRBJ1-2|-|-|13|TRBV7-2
CASSPDKVYGYTF
TGTGCCAGCAGCCCCGATAAAGTCTATGGCTACACCTTC
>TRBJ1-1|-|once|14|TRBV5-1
CASSLGTLNTEAFF
TGCGCCAGCAGCTTAGGCACACTGAACACTGAAGCTTTCTTT
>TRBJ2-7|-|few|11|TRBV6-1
CASSDFYEQYF
TGTGCCAGCAGTGATTTTTACGAGCAGTACTTC
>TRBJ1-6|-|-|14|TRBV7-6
CASSLQEGNSPLHF
TGTGCCAGCAGCTTACAGGAGGGTAATTCACCCCTCCACTTT
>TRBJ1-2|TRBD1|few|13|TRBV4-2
CASSQMTGGGYTF
TGTGCCAGCAGCCAAATGACAGGGGGTGGCTACACCTTC
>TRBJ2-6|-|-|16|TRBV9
CASSPVWGTGANVLTF
TGTGCCAGCAGCCCCGTTTGGGGGACCGGGGCCAACGTCCTGACTTTC
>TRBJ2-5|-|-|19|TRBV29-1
CSVGDGGAIELFFQETQYF
TGCAGCGTCGGGGATGGAGGGGCTATTGAACTGTTCTTTCAAGAGACCCAGTACTTC
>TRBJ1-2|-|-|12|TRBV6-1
CASSESQVGYTF
TGTGCCAGCAGTGAAAGCCAGGTTGGCTACACCTTC
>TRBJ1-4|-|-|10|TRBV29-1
CSAGDEKLFF
TGCAGCGCCGGGGATGAAAAACTGTTTTTT
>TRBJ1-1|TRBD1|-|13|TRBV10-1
CASSESGQEEAFF
TGCGCCAGCAGTGAGTCCGGACAGGAAGAAGCTTTCTTT
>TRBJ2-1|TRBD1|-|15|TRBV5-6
CASSSRQGSYNEQFF
TGTGCCAGCAGCTCCCGACAGGGTTCGTACAATGAGCAGTTCTTC
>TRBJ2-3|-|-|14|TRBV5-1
CASSLVQVLSTQYF
TGCGCCAGCAGCTTGGTACAGGTTCTGAGTACGCAGTATTTT
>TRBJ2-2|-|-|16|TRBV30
CAGLGGHLANTGELFF
TGTGCCGGACTTGGGGGACACCTCGCGAACACCGGGGAGCTGTTTTTT
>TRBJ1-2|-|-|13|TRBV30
CAWSVPSNYGYTF
TGTGCCTGGAGTGTTCCCTCTAACTATGGCTACACCTTC
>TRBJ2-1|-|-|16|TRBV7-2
CASKLGGQSSYNEQFF
TGTGCCAGCAAACTTGGGGGGCAGAGCTCCTACAATGAGCAGTTCTTC